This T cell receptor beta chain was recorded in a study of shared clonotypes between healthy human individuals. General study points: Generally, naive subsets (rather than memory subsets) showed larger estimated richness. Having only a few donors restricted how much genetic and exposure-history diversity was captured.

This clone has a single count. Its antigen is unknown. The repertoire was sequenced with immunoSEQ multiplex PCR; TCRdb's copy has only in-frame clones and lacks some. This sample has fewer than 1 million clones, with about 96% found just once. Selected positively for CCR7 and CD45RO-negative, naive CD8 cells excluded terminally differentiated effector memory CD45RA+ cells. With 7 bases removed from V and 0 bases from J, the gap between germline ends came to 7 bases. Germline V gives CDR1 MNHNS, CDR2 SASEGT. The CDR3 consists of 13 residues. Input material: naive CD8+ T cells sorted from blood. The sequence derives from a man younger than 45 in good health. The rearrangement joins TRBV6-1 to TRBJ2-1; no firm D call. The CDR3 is CASKPSSYNEQFF. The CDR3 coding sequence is TGTGCCAGCAAACCGAGCTCCTACAATGAGCAGTTCTTC.